This T cell receptor beta chain was identified in a study of blood T cell repertoires in COVID-19. Background on the study: Samples representing acute and convalescent COVID-19 were sourced from the United States, Italy and Spain. Sources were T cells, B-cell-depleted T cells, or PBMCs; the material itself was cDNA or gDNA.

The V and J ends lost 4 bases and 6 bases, in that order; junction bases with no gene match: 4. CDR3 size: 15 residues. The germline V gene has CDR1 LGHDT and CDR2 YNNKEL (reference sequence). It was during active infection that Seattle patients were enrolled and then longitudinally followed. In the original analysis: Nucleated cell number was recorded as an estimate derived from reference gene primer amplification. Only in-frame clones appear in the TCRdb table, and some are missing; sequencing was by immunoSEQ multiplex PCR. The V and J calls and clone size are taken from that table; D and trimming were inferred from the DNA. This table holds about 160,000 clones, about 86% found once.

The sample comprised peripheral blood. This sequence joins TRBV3-1 (or the pseudogene TRBV3-2) and TRBJ2-3, with 13 nucleotides matching TRBD2. The source is a woman in her 70s with COVID-19, enrolled during active disease. The CDR3 region has the DNA TGTGCCAGCAGCCCGGGACTAGCGGGGAGGGATACGCAGTATTTT. Amino acids: CASSPGLAGRDTQYF.